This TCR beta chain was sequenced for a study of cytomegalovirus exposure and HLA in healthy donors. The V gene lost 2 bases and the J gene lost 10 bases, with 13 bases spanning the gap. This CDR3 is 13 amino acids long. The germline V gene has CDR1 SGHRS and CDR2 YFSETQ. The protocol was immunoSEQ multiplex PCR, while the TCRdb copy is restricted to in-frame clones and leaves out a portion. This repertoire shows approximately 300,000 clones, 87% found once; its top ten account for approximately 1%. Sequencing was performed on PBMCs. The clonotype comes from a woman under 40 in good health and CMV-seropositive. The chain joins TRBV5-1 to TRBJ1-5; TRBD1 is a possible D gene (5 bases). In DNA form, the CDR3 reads TGCGCCAGCAGCTTTGACAGTTCGCTCCCCCAGCATTTT. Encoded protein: CASSFDSSLPQHF.